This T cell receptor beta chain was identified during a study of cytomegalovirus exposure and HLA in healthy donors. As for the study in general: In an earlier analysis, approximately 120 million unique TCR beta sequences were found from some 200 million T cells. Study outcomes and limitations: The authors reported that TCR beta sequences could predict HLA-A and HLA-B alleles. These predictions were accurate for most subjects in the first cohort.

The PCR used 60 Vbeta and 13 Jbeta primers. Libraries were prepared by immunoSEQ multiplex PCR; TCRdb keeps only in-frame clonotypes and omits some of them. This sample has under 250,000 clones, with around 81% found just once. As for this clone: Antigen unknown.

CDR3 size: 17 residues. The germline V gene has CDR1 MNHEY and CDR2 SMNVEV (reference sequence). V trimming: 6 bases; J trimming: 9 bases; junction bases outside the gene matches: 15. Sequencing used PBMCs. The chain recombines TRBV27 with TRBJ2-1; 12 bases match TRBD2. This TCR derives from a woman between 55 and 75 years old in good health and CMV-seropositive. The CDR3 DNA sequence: TGTGCCAGCAGGGAGAGAGGGGCTAGCGGGAGGGCGGGTGAGCAGTTCTTC. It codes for CASRERGASGRAGEQFF.